The sequence of this T cell receptor beta chain was determined in a study of CD8 T cells in ankylosing spondylitis. Findings and limits, study-wide: The study looked at matched synovial fluid samples from ankylosing spondylitis patients. Disease-linked clones were reported to be significantly enriched there. Disease-associated clones were CD8+ and fairly uncommon in peripheral blood.

Turning to this clonotype: Its antigen is unidentified.

V lost 4 bases to trimming and J lost 8 bases, with 14 bases between them. The CDR3 sequence is 13 residues long. Per germline, CDR1 MNHEY and CDR2 SVGAGI. Quantitative molecular-barcoded 5'-RACE generated the TCR beta libraries. From the 5' RACE reads, TCRdb called clonotypes with MiXCR, one entry per CDR3 protein. There are 100,000 to 150,000 distinct CDR3 sequences in the sample; around 7% occur only once, and roughly an eighth lies in the top ten. The sequencing sample was made of blood, either unsorted or a sorted T cell fraction (not recorded which). J is TRBJ1-2 and V is TRBV6-5; D is undetermined. The sequence came from a male donor with ankylosing spondylitis or in good health (not recorded which). As DNA, the CDR3 is TGTGCCAGCAGTTCCGTACACCCGGAGGGCTACACCTTC. It translates to CASSSVHPEGYTF.